This T cell receptor (beta chain) was retrieved from a study of beta chain features in type 1 diabetes (dated by TCRdb to 2016 to 2019). Broadly, across the study: Mean age, gender distribution, total cell number and subset yield did not differ between patients and healthy donors. The study compared the TCRB repertoires of sorted circulating CD4+ T cell subsets in recently diagnosed type 1 diabetes patients with those in matched healthy donors. Naive and central memory subsets were obtained from all 30 or so donors, but regulatory and stem cell-like memory subsets were isolated from only 8 patients and about 8 healthy donors. A total of under 140,000,000 sorted cells were examined across all samples, and the number of cells per subset was strongly correlated with RNA yield. Paper-wide results and their limitations: Naive, central memory and regulatory TCRB repertoires appeared to be more alike among patients than among healthy donors. Because small numbers of individuals were included in the HLA sub-analyses, any influence of HLA type on TCRB rearrangement was left unresolved. Type 1 diabetes patients showed a moderate but significant shortening of TCRB CDR3 length in all four CD4+ subsets. Shorter templates might have been favored by PCR, but patient and control samples were amplified and corrected together, so both groups would have been affected equally by any skew. At VDJ recombination sites, type 1 diabetes patients had fewer insertions and more deleted nucleotides, which implies abnormalities in thymic rearrangement. Sequencing cDNA rather than genomic DNA could over-represent highly expressing activated cells, although activation and CD3 levels did not differ between groups.

From cysteine to phenylalanine, the CDR3 is 15 amino acids long. The DNA shown is the 45-base CDR3, in frame from base 1. CDR1 MNHNY and CDR2 SVGAGI are derived from the germline V gene (reference sequence). Trimmed from V: 0 bases; trimmed from J: 7 bases; junction bases lacking a gene match: 0. The entire amount of isolated RNA was reverse transcribed using the High Capacity cDNA Reverse Transcription Kit, so the sequenced TCRB transcripts were expressed ones. Naive, central memory and regulatory T cell samples underwent deep immunoSEQ sequencing, averaging about 3.57 million total reads per sample. Sorted cells were lysed in RLT buffer and RNA was extracted with DNase-treated RNeasy Micro or Mini kits, depending on cell number. To prevent cross-contamination, every cell subset was processed on its own, while patient and healthy donor samples were processed together. The immunoSEQ multiplex PCR was used to amplify TCRB sequences from cDNA, generating 87-bp fragments that spanned the CDR3 region. Sequencing of the amplicons was performed on the Illumina HiSeq platform. In the source study's methods: PCR bias was computationally corrected using synthetic template baselines, reads within Hamming distance 2 were collapsed, and singletons that could not be merged were discarded. Reads were aligned against IMGT to assign V, D and J genes, CDR3 length and insertions or deletions at six rearrangement sites. Within each subset, clonotype counts were normalized to sorted cell number, and only after that were true diversity and Gini coefficients computed with the tcR R package. The overlap coefficient, calculated on TCRB nucleotide sequences, was used to measure repertoire sharing. As a proxy for the pre-selection repertoire, out-of-frame TCRB sequences from naive cells were analyzed. Imported from immuneACCESS, the table was reduced by TCRdb to in-frame sequences with V and J called. These copies leave out some clones; in studies compared against another copy, an unresolved V gene accounts for under half, and the cause of the remainder is not known. The V and J calls and clone size are taken from that table; D and trimming were inferred from the DNA. The sample yields roughly 400,000 clones; more than 13% were counted once. Under 0.02% of the sample comes from the top ten.

From each donor, a single peripheral blood sample of 100 to 150 mL on average was drawn into heparinised tubes. A BD FACSAria II and a panel including CD45RO, CCR7, CD25, CD127, CD95 and CD27 were used to sort naive, central memory, regulatory and stem cell-like memory CD4+ T cells. Purity was above 95% for every sorted population. PBMCs were isolated immediately by Lymphoprep density gradient centrifugation and stained directly without culture. To minimize batch effects, samples were stained and sorted in pairs, one healthy donor with one patient per experiment. About this clone: The antigen this receptor binds is unknown. No base quality information exists; no much larger clone differs at one position.

Sequencing input: naive CD4+ T cells from blood. The intended sense of this specimen's cell subset or site label: true naive CD4+ T cells. The sequence was obtained from a woman under 30 in good health. Here the chain combines TRBV6-6 and TRBJ2-1, with 13 bases matching TRBD2. The bases read TGTGCCAGCAGTTACTCGACTAGCGGGAGGAATGAGCAGTTCTTC. It specifies CASSYSTSGRNEQFF.